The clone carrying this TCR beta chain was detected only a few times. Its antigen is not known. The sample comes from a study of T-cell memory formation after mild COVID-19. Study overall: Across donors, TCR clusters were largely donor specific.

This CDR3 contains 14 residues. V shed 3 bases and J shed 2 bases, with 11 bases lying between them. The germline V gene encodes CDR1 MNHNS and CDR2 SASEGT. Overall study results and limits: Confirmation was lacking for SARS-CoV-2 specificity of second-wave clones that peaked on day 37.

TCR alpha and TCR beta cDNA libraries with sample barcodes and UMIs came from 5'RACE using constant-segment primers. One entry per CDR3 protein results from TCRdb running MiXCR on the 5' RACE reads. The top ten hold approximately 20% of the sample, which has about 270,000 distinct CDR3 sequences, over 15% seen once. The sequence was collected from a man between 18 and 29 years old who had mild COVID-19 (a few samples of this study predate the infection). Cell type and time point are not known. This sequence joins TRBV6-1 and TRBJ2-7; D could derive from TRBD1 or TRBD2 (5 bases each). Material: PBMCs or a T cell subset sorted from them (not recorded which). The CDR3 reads CASSDGTGAYEQYV. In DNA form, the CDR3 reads TGTGCCAGCAGTGACGGGACCGGGGCCTACGAGCAGTACGTC.